The clone carrying this TCR beta chain was seen repeatedly, ten times or more. Its cognate antigen is unknown. The time point here: blood at routine non-recurrence follow-up after resection. Unsorted samples of tumor, nontumor lung or frozen PBMC had their whole RNA sequenced. The source of the sample is a study of spatial heterogeneity in lung cancer. For the study at large: The study sequenced follow-up PBMC samples when they were available, at a median of about two years after resection.

Broader study findings: In blood, ubiquitous expanded tumor TCRs appeared more at resection than follow-up.

Germline CDR1 reads MNHEY; CDR2 reads SMNVEV (reference sequence). There are 14 residues in the CDR3. V lost 5 bases and J 2 bases, leaving 10 bases between the germline ends. Every cDNA TCR molecule received its own unique molecular identifier. TCRdb re-called the 5' RACE reads with MiXCR, one entry per CDR3 protein. The sample lists 43,000 or so distinct CDR3 sequences; about 11% were seen once. The chain links TRBV27 to TRBJ2-1; D remains ambiguous. The TCR was taken from a male donor with early-stage non-small cell lung cancer. The source material was PBMCs, sampled at follow-up. The chain's CDR3 is CASSPTPAYNEQFF. In DNA, the CDR3 is TGTGCCAGCAGTCCCACCCCAGCCTACAATGAGCAGTTCTTC.